This entry describes one T cell receptor (beta chain). The data originate from a study of cytomegalovirus exposure and HLA in healthy donors. This PCR relied on a set of 60 Vbeta primers and 13 Jbeta primers. Repertoires were generated with immunoSEQ multiplex PCR, while TCRdb's copy carries only in-frame clones and drops some. This table has about 160,000 clones, around 78% appearing once. Per the germline V gene, CDR1 is KGHSH and CDR2 is LQKENI. This CDR3 contains 15 residues. V was clipped by 0 bases and J by 11 bases, with 17 bases between them. The receptor was derived from a woman aged 40 to 50 in good health and CMV-seronegative. This rearrangement joins TRBV18 to TRBJ2-1; TRBD2 might be the D (6 bases). Material for sequencing was PBMCs. The CDR3 is CASSPPSLSGGKQFF. The CDR3 coding sequence is TGTGCCAGCTCACCACCGTCACTGAGTGGCGGGAAGCAGTTCTTC.